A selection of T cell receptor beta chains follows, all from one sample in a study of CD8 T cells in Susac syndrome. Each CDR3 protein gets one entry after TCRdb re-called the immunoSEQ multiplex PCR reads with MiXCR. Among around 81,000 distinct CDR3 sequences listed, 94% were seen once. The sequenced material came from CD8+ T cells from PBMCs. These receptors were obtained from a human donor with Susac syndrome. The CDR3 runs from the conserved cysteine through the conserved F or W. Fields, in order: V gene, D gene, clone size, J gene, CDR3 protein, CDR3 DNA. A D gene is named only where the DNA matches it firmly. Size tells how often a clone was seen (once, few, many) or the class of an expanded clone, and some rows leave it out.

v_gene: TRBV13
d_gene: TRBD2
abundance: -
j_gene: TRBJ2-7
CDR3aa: CASSGVVGGLAGGPSRYEQYF
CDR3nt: TGTGCCAGCAGCGGGGTGGTAGGAGGACTAGCGGGAGGGCCATCGAGGTACGAGCAGTACTTC

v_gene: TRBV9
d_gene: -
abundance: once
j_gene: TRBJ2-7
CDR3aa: CASSVGDLWYYEQYF
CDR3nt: TGTGCCAGCAGCGTGGGAGATTTATGGTACTACGAGCAGTACTTC

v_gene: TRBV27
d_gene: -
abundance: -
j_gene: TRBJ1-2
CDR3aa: CASSLSAGGVYGYTF
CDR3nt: TGTGCCAGCAGTTTATCCGCCGGCGGGGTCTATGGCTACACCTTC

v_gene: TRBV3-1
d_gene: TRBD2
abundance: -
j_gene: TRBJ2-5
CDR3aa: CASSQYDASGRGETQYF
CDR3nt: TGTGCCAGCAGCCAATATGACGCTAGCGGGAGAGGGGAGACCCAGTACTTC

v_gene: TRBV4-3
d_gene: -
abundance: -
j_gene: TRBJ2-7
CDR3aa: CASSQDFRTDYEQYF
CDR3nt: TGCGCCAGCAGCCAAGATTTTCGAACAGACTACGAGCAGTACTTC

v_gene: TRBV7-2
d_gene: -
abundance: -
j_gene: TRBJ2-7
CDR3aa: CASFFGSSSYEQYF
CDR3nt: TGTGCCAGCTTCTTTGGCAGTAGCTCCTACGAGCAGTACTTC

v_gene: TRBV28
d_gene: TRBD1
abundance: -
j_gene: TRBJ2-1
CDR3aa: CASRYGTGAYNEQFF
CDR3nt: TGTGCCAGCAGATATGGGACAGGGGCCTACAATGAGCAGTTCTTC

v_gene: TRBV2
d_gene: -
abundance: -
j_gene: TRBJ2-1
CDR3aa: CASRAGREQFF
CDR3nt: TGTGCCAGCAGAGCCGGGCGGGAGCAGTTCTTC

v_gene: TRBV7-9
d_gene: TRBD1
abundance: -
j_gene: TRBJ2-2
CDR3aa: CASSFPGTGFTGELFF
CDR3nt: TGTGCCAGCAGCTTCCCCGGGACAGGGTTCACCGGGGAGCTGTTTTTT

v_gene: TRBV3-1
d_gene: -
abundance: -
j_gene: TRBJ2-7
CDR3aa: CASSHGGATYEQYF
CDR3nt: TGTGCCAGCAGCCACGGGGGAGCGACCTACGAGCAGTACTTC

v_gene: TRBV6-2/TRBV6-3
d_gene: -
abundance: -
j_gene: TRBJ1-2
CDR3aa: CASSYSIVGGRGYTF
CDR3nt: TGTGCCAGCAGTTACTCGATTGTCGGGGGCAGGGGCTACACCTTC

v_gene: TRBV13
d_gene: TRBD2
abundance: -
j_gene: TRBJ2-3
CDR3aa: CASSLRLAGGADTQYF
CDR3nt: TGTGCCAGCAGCTTACGACTAGCGGGAGGCGCAGATACGCAGTATTTT

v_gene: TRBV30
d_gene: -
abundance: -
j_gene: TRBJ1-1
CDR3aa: CAWSISGMGTEAFF
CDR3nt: TGTGCCTGGAGTATATCAGGGATGGGCACTGAAGCTTTCTTT

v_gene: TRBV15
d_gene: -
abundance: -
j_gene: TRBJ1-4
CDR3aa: CATSRDESDKKLFF
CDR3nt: TGTGCCACCAGCAGAGACGAGTCGGACAAGAAACTGTTTTTT

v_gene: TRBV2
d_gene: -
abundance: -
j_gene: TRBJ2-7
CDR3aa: CATGDPNYEQYF
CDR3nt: TGTGCCACCGGGGACCCCAACTACGAGCAGTACTTC

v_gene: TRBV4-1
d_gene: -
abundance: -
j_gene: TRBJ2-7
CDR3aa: CASSQDVGTSTYEQYF
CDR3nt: TGCGCCAGCAGCCAAGATGTTGGGACATCCACCTACGAGCAGTACTTC

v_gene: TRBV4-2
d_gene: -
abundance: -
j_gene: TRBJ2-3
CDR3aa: CASSHPADGTQYF
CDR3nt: TGTGCCAGCAGCCACCCGGCTGACGGTACGCAGTATTTT

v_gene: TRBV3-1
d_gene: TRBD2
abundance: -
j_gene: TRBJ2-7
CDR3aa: CASSQGILAGGPNNEQYF
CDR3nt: TGTGCCAGCAGCCAAGGAATTTTAGCGGGGGGGCCCAACAACGAGCAGTACTTC

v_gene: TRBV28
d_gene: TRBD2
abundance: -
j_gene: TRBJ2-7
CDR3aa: CASTGVSGLRGYEQYF
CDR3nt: TGTGCCAGCACCGGAGTGTCGGGACTACGAGGCTACGAGCAGTACTTC

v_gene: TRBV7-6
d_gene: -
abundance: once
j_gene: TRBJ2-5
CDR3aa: CASSFGPKETQYF
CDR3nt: TGTGCCAGCAGCTTCGGGCCAAAAGAGACCCAGTACTTC

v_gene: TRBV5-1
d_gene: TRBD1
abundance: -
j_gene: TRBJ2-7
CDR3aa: CASSLGGSREQYF
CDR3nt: TGCGCCAGCAGCTTAGGGGGCTCGCGCGAGCAGTACTTC

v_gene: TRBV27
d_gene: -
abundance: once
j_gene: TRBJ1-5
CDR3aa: CASSLMATLTGNQPQHF
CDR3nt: TGTGCCAGCAGCCTTATGGCTACCCTTACAGGGAATCAGCCCCAGCATTTT

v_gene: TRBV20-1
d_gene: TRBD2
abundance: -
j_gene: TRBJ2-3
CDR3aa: CSAWTGLADTDTQYF
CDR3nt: TGCAGTGCTTGGACCGGACTAGCGGATACAGATACGCAGTATTTT

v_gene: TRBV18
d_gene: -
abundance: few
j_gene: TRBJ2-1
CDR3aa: CASSLDNEQFF
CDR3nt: TGTGCCAGCTCACTTGACAATGAGCAGTTCTTC

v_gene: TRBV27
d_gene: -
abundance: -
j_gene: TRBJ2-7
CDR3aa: CASSSYSSYEQYF
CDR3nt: TGTGCCAGCAGTTCTTACAGTTCCTACGAGCAGTACTTC

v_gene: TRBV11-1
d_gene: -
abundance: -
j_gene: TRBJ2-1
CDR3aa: CASSPSPDRFLMEQFF
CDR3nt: TGTGCCAGCAGCCCTAGTCCAGACAGGTTTCTCATGGAGCAGTTCTTC